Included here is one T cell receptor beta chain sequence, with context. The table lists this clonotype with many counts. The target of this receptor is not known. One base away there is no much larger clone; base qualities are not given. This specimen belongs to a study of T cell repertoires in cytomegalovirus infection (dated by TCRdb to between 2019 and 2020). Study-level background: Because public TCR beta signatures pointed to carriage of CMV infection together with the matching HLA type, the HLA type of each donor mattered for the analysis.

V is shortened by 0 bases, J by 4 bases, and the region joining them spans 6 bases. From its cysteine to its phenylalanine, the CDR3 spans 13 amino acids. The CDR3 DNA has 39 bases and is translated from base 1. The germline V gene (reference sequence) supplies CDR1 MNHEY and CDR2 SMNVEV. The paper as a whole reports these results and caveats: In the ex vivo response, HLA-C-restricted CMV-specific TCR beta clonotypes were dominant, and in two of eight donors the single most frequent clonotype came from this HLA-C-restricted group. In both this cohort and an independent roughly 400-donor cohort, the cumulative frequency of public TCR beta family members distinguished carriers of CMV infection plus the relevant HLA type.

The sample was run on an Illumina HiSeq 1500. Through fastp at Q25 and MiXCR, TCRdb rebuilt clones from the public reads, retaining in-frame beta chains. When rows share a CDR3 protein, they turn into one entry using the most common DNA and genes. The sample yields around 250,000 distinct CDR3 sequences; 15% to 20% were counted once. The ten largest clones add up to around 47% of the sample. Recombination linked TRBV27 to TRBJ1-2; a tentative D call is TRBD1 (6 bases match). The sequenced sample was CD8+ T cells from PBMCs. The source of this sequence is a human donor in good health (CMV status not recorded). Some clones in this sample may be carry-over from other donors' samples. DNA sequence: TGTGCCAGCAGTTTATCAGGGGGCTATGGCTACACCTTC. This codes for CASSLSGGYGYTF.